This T cell receptor (beta chain) is drawn from a study of blood T cells in healthy people across ages. Each sample provided at least 5.5 micrograms of extracted total RNA. The ends lost 4 bases at V and 3 bases at J; junction bases unmatched: 3. The CDR3 has 14 amino acids. Germline values: CDR1 SQVTM, CDR2 ANQGSEA. With a J-beta primer mix and a sample-barcoded 5' primer, a second PCR ran about 7 to 11 cycles. Using its own MiXCR run on the 5' RACE reads, TCRdb lists one record per CDR3 protein. This table holds about 1.6 million distinct CDR3 sequences, around 36% found once. As regards this clonotype: Its antigen is unknown.

Whole-study results and caveats: Lack of knowledge of donor CMV status possibly confounded expanded clonotype changes. Roughly linearly, TCR beta diversity per million T cells fell as age increased.

The chain joins TRBV29-1 to TRBJ2-7; 13 bases align to TRBD2. The sample taken for sequencing was blood. The receptor's source is a woman aged 30 to 39 in good health. The CDR3: CSVGGLAGCYEQYF. The DNA of the CDR3 is TGCAGCGTTGGGGGACTAGCGGGATGCTACGAGCAGTACTTC.